A selection of T cell receptor beta chains follows, all from one sample in a study of blood T cell repertoires in COVID-19. This table comes from immunoSEQ multiplex PCR, and its TCRdb copy is limited to in-frame clones, with some not included. The data contain a few hundred thousand clones, approximately 83% of them singletons. The sequenced sample consisted of PBMCs or T cells enriched from blood (not recorded which). These receptors were collected from a woman in her thirties or forties with acute COVID-19. CDR3s include the opening cysteine and the closing phenylalanine or tryptophan. D genes are given only for firm matches. Only part of the rows carry a size: once, few, many, or a class if the clone is expanded.

v_gene	abundance	j_gene	d_gene	len	CDR3nt	CDR3aa
TRBV6-5	.	TRBJ2-7	.	15	TGTGCCAGCAGTTTACAGGGTCGGGCTCCTTACGAGCAGTACTTC	CASSLQGRAPYEQYF
TRBV28	.	TRBJ2-7	.	15	TGTGCAGCTACAGCGGGTGACAGGGATTCCTACGAGCAGTACTTC	CAATAGDRDSYEQYF
TRBV7-2	.	TRBJ1-5	.	13	TGTGCCAGCAGCTACAGGGACAATCAGCCCCAGCATTTT	CASSYRDNQPQHF
TRBV30	.	TRBJ1-3	.	12	TGTGCCCGGTTAGGACAGGGAAACACCATATATTTT	CARLGQGNTIYF
TRBV28	few	TRBJ2-7	TRBD2	17	TGTGCCAGCAGCTCCCCGACTAGCGGGAGGAGCTCCTACGAGCAGTACTTC	CASSSPTSGRSSYEQYF
TRBV11-2	few	TRBJ2-2	TRBD2	17	TGTGCCAGCAGCAGCCCGACTAGCGGAGTGGAGTTCGGGGAGCTGTTTTTT	CASSSPTSGVEFGELFF
TRBV27	.	TRBJ2-7	TRBD2	13	TGTGCCAGCAGTTTATTAGGGAGGGACGAGCAGTACTTC	CASSLLGRDEQYF
TRBV19	.	TRBJ1-5	.	15	TGTGCCAGTAGTATCGGAGACGGCCCGCGTCAGCCCCAGCATTTT	CASSIGDGPRQPQHF
TRBV27	.	TRBJ2-2	TRBD1	16	TGTGCCAGCACTCCGCGAGGGACAGGTTGGTTCGGGGAGCTGTTTTTT	CASTPRGTGWFGELFF
TRBV27	.	TRBJ2-7	TRBD2	14	TGTGCCAGCAGTAGAGCGGGAGTCTCCTACGAGCAGTACTTC	CASSRAGVSYEQYF
TRBV7-8	.	TRBJ1-2	.	16	TGTGCCAGCAGCTTAAGTCGAGACATCTCTAACTATGGCTACACCTTC	CASSLSRDISNYGYTF
TRBV19	.	TRBJ1-1	.	13	TGTGCCAGTAGTATATGGGGGGACACTGAAGCTTTCTTT	CASSIWGDTEAFF
TRBV5-1	.	TRBJ1-5	.	15	TGCGCCAGCAGCCCGAGCCCAGGAACCTATCAGCCCCAGCATTTT	CASSPSPGTYQPQHF
TRBV19	.	TRBJ2-2	.	14	TGTGCCAGTAAAGGGGGACTAAACACCGGGGAGCTGTTTTTT	CASKGGLNTGELFF
TRBV4-1	.	TRBJ2-2	.	15	TGCGCCAGCAGCCAAGGACTAGTAGGAACCGGGGAGCTGTTTTTT	CASSQGLVGTGELFF
TRBV6-5	.	TRBJ2-7	TRBD1	15	TGTGCCAGCAGTTACTCGGGACAGGGGTCCTACGAGCAGTACTTC	CASSYSGQGSYEQYF
TRBV7-8	few	TRBJ2-7	.	13	TGTGCCAGCAGCTTAGCGAGGACCTACGAGCAGTACTTC	CASSLARTYEQYF
TRBV14	.	TRBJ1-4	.	14	TGTGCCAGCAGCCTGACATCGGATCATGAAAAACTGTTTTTT	CASSLTSDHEKLFF
TRBV29-1	once	TRBJ2-3	TRBD2	16	TGCAGCGTTGCGGGGGTTGTAGCGGGAGGGACAGATACGCAGTATTTT	CSVAGVVAGGTDTQYF
TRBV10-3	.	TRBJ1-3	TRBD1	16	TGTGCCATCAGTGGTACCGGGACAGGGTTTGGAAACACCATATATTTT	CAISGTGTGFGNTIYF
TRBV5-1	.	TRBJ1-6	TRBD1	15	TGCGCCAGCAGCTTATACAGGGGTGAAGGTTCACCCCTCCACTTT	CASSLYRGEGSPLHF
TRBV5-1	.	TRBJ2-5	.	12	TGCGCCAGCGCCGCCCAGGGGGAGACCCAGTACTTC	CASAAQGETQYF
TRBV24-1	.	TRBJ1-1	.	13	TGTGCCACCAGTGATTTAAGGCAGGGTGCGACTTTCTTT	CATSDLRQGATFF
TRBV28	.	TRBJ2-3	TRBD2	17	TGTGCCAGCAGTTTATCGGGGCTAGCGGGAGGGAAGAATACGCAGTATTTT	CASSLSGLAGGKNTQYF
TRBV10-3	.	TRBJ2-6	.	24	TGTGCCATCAGGGTGAGTCGAAGGAGGGGCGGAAAGACCGGGACCGACTCTGGGGCCAACGTCCTGACTTTC	CAIRVSRRRGGKTGTDSGANVLTF
TRBV7-9	once	TRBJ1-5	.	15	TGTGCCAGCAGCCTTGGGATAGGGAGGAATCAGCCCCAGCATTTT	CASSLGIGRNQPQHF
TRBV4-2	.	TRBJ1-2	.	12	TGTGCCAGCAGCCAAAATAGATATGGCTACACCTTC	CASSQNRYGYTF
TRBV28	.	TRBJ1-4	.	16	TGTGCCAGCAGTTCGGGGTGGGGGGTAGGATATGAAAAACTGTTTTTT	CASSSGWGVGYEKLFF
TRBV28	.	TRBJ1-5	.	17	TGTGCCAGCAGTTTATACGGGCGGGGGCTGGGGAATCAGCCCCAGCATTTT	CASSLYGRGLGNQPQHF
TRBV9	.	TRBJ2-3	.	15	TGTGCCAGCAGCCATTCCGGGACTAGCACAGATACGCAGTATTTT	CASSHSGTSTDTQYF
TRBV2	.	TRBJ2-1	TRBD2	12	TGTGCCAGCCGAGGGTCTAGCGGGCCCATATTCTTC	CASRGSSGPIFF
TRBV19	.	TRBJ1-2	.	15	TGTGCCAGTAGTTCCTCAGGGGCCGTTAACTATGGCTACACCTTC	CASSSSGAVNYGYTF
TRBV6-5	.	TRBJ2-7	.	14	TGTGCCAGCAGGCAGGGGCGTTCCCTCTACGAGCAGTACTTC	CASRQGRSLYEQYF
TRBV3-1/TRBV3-2	once	TRBJ1-4	.	14	TGTGCCAGCAGTCTTGCGGGAACTAATGAAAAACTGTTTTTT	CASSLAGTNEKLFF
TRBV7-2	.	TRBJ1-3	.	16	TGTGCCAGCAGCTTAAAAGGAGTCGTCTCTGGTAACACCATATATTTT	CASSLKGVVSGNTIYF
TRBV3-1/TRBV3-2	once	TRBJ2-3	TRBD2	17	TGTGCCAGCAGCCAAGAAGGCCTAGCGGAACCGCCAGATACGCAGTATTTT	CASSQEGLAEPPDTQYF
TRBV4-2	.	TRBJ1-4	.	15	TGTGCCAGCAGCCAGATTTCCGGGGTAGGGGAAAAACTGTTTTTT	CASSQISGVGEKLFF